This entry concerns a single T cell receptor beta chain. Its matching antigen is unknown. This sample stems from a study of T cell responses to AZD1222 COVID-19 vaccine. General observations from the study: None of the repertoires were sampled until the peak T cell response had passed.

Generated by immunoSEQ multiplex PCR, the TCRdb table keeps only in-frame clones and is missing some. The sample has tens of thousands of clones, about nine tenths seen once; the top ten hold roughly 2.5%. The receptor was derived from an adult in good health. The sample in question was peripheral blood, obtained on day 0 of AZD1222 vaccination.

Here the CDR3 reads CASTRDWQSIFYGYTF. The CDR3 nucleotides are TGTGCCAGCACACGGGACTGGCAAAGTATCTTTTATGGCTACACCTTC. The V and J genes are TRBV2 and TRBJ1-2; D might be TRBD1 (5 bases). Trimming stripped 7 bases from V and 5 bases from J, with 23 bases between. This CDR3 comprises 16 residues. The germline V gene has CDR1 SNHLY and CDR2 FYNNEI.